The T cell receptor beta chain under discussion was sequenced for a study of T cell responses to AZD1222 COVID-19 vaccine. CDR1 is MNHEY and CDR2 is SVGAGI in the germline V gene. Trimming took off 6 bases at V and 7 bases at J, with 13 bases between the two ends. The CDR3 has 13 residues. General study points: Targets within unmutated variant regions were reportedly found for nearly half of spike-specific TCRs. Possibly, clonal diversity was underestimated; donors were largely white British and included more females. Vaccination with two AZD1222 doses was followed by a rise in Spike-specific TCR breadth and depth. Baseline seropositivity occurred in only a handful of AZD1222 recipients.

Here immunoSEQ multiplex PCR was the method, and the copy in TCRdb shows in-frame clones only, minus some. The sample lists 150,000 to 200,000 clones; approximately 94% were seen once. Details on this clone: The target antigen is unknown.

The TCR originated in an adult who received the AZD1222 COVID-19 vaccine. The sample in question was peripheral blood, obtained 28 days after the second AZD1222 dose. V is TRBV6-5 and J is TRBJ1-5; D may be TRBD1 (5 bases). Written as DNA, the CDR3 is TGTGCCAGCAGACTAGGGGTCGGGCAGCCCCAGCATTTT. Translating gives CASRLGVGQPQHF.